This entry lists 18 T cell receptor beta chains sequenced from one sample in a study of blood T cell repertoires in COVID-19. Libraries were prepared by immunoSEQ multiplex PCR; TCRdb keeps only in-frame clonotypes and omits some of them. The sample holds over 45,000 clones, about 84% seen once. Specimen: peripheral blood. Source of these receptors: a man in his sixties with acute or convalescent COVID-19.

Written as DNA, the CDR3 is TGCGCCAGCAGCTTACAGGGTACTGAAGCTTTCTTT. Its translation is CASSLQGTEAFF. This sequence joins TRBV5-1 and TRBJ1-1, with D possibly being TRBD1 (6 bases). The CDR3 spans 12 residues. Germline V lookup: CDR1 SGHRS, CDR2 YFSETQ. V shed 2 bases and J shed 5 bases, with 7 bases lying between them.

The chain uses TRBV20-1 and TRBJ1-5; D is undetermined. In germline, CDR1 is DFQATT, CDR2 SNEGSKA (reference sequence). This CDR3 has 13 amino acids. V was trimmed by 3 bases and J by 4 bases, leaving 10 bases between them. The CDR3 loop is CSASSGWNQPQHF. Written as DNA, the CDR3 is TGCAGTGCTAGTTCGGGGTGGAATCAGCCCCAGCATTTT.

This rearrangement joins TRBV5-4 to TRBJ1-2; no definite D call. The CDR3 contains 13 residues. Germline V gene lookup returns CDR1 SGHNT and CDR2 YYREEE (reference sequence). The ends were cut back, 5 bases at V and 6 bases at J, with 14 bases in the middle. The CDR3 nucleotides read TGTGCCAGCAGACTAGGGTCTGAGGATGGCTACACCTTC. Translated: CASRLGSEDGYTF.

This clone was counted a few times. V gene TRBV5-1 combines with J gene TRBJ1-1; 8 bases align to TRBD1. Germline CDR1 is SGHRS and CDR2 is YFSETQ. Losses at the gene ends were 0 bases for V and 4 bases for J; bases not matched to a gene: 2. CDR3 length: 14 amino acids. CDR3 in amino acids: CASSLEGQVTEAFF. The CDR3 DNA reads TGCGCCAGCAGCTTGGAGGGACAGGTCACTGAAGCTTTCTTT.

The CDR3 DNA follows: TGTGCTAGTGGTTCGCAGGGGAGAGGCAATCAGCCCCAGCATTTT. It is translated as CASGSQGRGNQPQHF. This chain connects TRBV12-5 to TRBJ1-5; D is perhaps TRBD1 (6 bases). This CDR3 is built from 15 residues. V shed 4 bases and J shed 2 bases, with 12 bases lying between them. Germline CDR1 is LGHNT and CDR2 is FRNRAP.

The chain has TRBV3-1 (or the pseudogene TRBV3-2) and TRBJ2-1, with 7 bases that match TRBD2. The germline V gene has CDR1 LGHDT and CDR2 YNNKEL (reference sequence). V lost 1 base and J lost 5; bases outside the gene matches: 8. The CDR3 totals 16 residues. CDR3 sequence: CASSQGVGRGNNEQFF. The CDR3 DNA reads TGTGCCAGCAGCCAAGGGGTCGGGCGGGGGAACAATGAGCAGTTCTTC.

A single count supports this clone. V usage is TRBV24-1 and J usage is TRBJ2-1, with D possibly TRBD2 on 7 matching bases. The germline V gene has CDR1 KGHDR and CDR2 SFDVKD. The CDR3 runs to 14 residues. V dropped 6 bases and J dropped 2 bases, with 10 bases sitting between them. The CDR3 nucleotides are TGTGCCACCAGTAGGGGGGGCACCTACAATGAGCAGTTCTTC. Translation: CATSRGGTYNEQFF.

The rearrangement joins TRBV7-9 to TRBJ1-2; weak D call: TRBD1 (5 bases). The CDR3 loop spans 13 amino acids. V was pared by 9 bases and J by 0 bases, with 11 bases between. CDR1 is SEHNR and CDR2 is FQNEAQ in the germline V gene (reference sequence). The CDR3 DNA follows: TGTGCCAGTGAGGGGAGGGCTAACTATGGCTACACCTTC. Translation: CASEGRANYGYTF.

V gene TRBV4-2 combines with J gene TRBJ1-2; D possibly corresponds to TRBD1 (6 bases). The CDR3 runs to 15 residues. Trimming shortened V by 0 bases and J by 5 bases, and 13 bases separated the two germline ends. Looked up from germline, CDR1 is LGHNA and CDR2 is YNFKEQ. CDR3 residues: CASSQDGNRDYGYTF. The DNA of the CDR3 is TGTGCCAGCAGCCAAGATGGGAACAGGGATTATGGCTACACCTTC.

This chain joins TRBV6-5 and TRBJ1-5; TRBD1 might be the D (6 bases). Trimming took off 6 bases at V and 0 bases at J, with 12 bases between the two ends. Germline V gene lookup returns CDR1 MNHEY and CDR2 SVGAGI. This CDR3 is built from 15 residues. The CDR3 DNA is TGTGCCAGCAGCCCAACAGGGTATAGCAATCAGCCCCAGCATTTT. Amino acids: CASSPTGYSNQPQHF.

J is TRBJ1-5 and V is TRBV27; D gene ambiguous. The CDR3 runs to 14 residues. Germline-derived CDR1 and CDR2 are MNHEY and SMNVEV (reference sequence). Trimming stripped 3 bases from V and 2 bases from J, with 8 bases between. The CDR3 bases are TGTGCCAGCAGTTTCAGTGCGGGCAATCAGCCCCAGCATTTT. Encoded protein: CASSFSAGNQPQHF.

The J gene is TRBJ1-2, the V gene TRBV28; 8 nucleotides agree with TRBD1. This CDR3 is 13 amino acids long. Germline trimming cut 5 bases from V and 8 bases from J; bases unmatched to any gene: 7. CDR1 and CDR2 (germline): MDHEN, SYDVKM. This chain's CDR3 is CASSPGGGLGYTF. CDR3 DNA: TGTGCCAGCAGTCCAGGGGGCGGGTTAGGCTACACCTTC.

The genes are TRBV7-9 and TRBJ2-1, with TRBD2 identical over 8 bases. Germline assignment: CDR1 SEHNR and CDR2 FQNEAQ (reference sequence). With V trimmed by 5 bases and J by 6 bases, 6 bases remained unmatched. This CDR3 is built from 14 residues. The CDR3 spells CASSLLTSVNEQFF. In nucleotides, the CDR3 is TGTGCCAGCAGCCTCCTGACTAGCGTCAATGAGCAGTTCTTC.

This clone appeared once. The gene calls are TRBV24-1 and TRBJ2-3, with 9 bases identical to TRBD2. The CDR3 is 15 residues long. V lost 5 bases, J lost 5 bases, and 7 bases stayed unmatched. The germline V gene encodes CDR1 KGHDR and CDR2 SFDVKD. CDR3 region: CATSVLAGEQDTQYF. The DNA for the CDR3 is TGTGCCACCAGTGTATTAGCGGGGGAGCAAGATACGCAGTATTTT.

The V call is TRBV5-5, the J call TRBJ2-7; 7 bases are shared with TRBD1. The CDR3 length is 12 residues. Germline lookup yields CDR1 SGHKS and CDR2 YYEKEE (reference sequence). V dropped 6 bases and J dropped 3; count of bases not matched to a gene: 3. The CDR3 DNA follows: TGTGCCAGCATCAACAGGGGCTACGAGCAGTACTTC. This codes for CASINRGYEQYF.

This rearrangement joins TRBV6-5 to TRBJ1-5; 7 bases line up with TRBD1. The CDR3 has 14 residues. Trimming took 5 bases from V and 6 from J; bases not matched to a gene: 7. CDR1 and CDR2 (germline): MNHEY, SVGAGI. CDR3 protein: CASSKTGLLQPQHF. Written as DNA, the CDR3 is TGTGCCAGCAGTAAGACAGGGCTACTTCAGCCCCAGCATTTT.

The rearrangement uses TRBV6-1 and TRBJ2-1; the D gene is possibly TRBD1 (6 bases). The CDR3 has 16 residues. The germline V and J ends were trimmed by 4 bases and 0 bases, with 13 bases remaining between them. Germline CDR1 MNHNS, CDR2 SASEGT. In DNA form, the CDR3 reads TGTGCCAGCAGTGTCGATCCGGGACACTCCTACAATGAGCAGTTCTTC. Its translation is CASSVDPGHSYNEQFF.

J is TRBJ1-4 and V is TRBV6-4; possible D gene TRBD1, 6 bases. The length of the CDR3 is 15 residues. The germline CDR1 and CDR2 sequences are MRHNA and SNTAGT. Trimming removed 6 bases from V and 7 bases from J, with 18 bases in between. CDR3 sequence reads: CASRVTQGLFEKLFF. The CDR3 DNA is TGTGCCAGCAGGGTAACACAGGGATTGTTTGAAAAACTGTTTTTT.